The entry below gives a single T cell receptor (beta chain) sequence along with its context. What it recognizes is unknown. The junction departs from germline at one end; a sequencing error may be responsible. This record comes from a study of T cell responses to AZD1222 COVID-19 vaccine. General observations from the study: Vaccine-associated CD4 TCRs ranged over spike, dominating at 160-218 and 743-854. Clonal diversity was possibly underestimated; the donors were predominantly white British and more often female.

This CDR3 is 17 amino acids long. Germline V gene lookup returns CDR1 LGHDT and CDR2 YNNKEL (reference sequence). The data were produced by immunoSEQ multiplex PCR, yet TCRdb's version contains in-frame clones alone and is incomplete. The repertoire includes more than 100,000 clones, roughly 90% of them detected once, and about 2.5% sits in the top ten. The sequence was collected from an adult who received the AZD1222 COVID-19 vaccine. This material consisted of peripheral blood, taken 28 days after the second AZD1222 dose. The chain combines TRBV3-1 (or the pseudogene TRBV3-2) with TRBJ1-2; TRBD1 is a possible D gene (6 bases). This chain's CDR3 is CASSQGPLLGANYGYTF. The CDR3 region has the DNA TGTGCCAGCAGTCAAGGACCCCTCCTGGGGGCGAACTATGGCTACACCTTC.